This passage covers 16 T cell receptor beta chains from one sample sequenced in a study of blood T cell repertoires in COVID-19. Generated by immunoSEQ multiplex PCR, the TCRdb table keeps only in-frame clones and is missing some. Here the sample spans about 180,000 clones, roughly 87% being singletons. Material: PBMCs or T cells enriched from blood (not recorded which). Every receptor here comes from a human donor with acute COVID-19. The donor label of this sample is uncertain.

This chain uses TRBV7-9 with TRBJ1-1; D not resolved. Germline V CDR1 and CDR2: SEHNR, FQNEAQ (reference sequence). The CDR3 runs 12 residues. V was clipped by 1 base and J by 3 bases, with 3 bases between them. CDR3: CASSLVDTEAFF. CDR3 sequence (DNA): TGTGCCAGCAGCTTAGTCGACACTGAAGCTTTCTTT.

On this clone itself: At one end, the junction sequence differs from germline, possibly due to a read error. The chain recombines TRBV30 with TRBJ2-7; D perhaps matches TRBD1 (6 bases). This CDR3 is built from 11 residues. CDR1 is GTSNPN and CDR2 is SVGIG in the germline V gene (reference sequence). The CDR3 bases are TGTGCCTGGAGTGTCAGACAGGATGCCGTCTTC. Amino acid sequence: CAWSVRQDAVF.

The count of this clone is one. The rearrangement joins TRBV5-1 to TRBJ2-1; 8 bases line up with TRBD1. J gave up 5 bases and V 4 bases, and 14 bases lay outside the gene matches. The CDR3 spans 17 residues. The V gene's germline CDR1 is SGHRS and CDR2 YFSETQ. The chain's CDR3 is CASSTGQGSGVDNEQFF. DNA of the CDR3: TGCGCCAGCAGCACCGGACAGGGCAGTGGGGTTGACAATGAGCAGTTCTTC.

This chain connects TRBV27 to TRBJ2-1; tentatively, D is TRBD1 (5 bases). Trimming cost V 4 bases and J 7 bases, with 20 bases left between them. The germline V gene encodes CDR1 MNHEY and CDR2 SMNVEV (reference sequence). The CDR3 spans 16 residues. CDR3 sequence reads: CASSSVNFHPGNEQFF. In DNA form, the CDR3 reads TGTGCCAGCAGTTCCGTCAATTTCCACCCAGGGAATGAGCAGTTCTTC.

J is TRBJ1-1 and V is TRBV11-3; TRBD1 matches 8 bases. The CDR3 covers 12 residues. V shed 5 bases and J 8 bases; nucleotides not matched to a gene: 4. Germline lookup yields CDR1 SGHNT and CDR2 YENEEA. The CDR3 is CASSLDRGEAFF. CDR3 coding DNA: TGTGCCAGCAGCCTCGACAGGGGAGAAGCTTTCTTT.

The chain carries TRBV27 and TRBJ2-7, with 7 positions matching TRBD1. The CDR3 contains 14 residues. Trimming at V came to 5 bases and at J to 3 bases, leaving 7 bases not matched to a gene. Germline V gene lookup returns CDR1 MNHEY and CDR2 SMNVEV (reference sequence). The chain's CDR3 is CASSRGTVVYEQYF. DNA of the CDR3: TGTGCCAGCAGTAGAGGGACAGTTGTCTACGAGCAGTACTTC.

The V gene is TRBV6-2 or TRBV6-3, the J gene TRBJ2-7; D not resolved. CDR1 is MNHEY and CDR2 is SVGEGT in the germline V gene. The CDR3 has 16 residues. V was cut by 5 bases and J by 2 bases, with 19 bases left in between. The CDR3 is CASSPHSSRRTYEQYF. The DNA for the CDR3 is TGTGCCAGCAGTCCCCATAGCAGCCGGAGAACCTACGAGCAGTACTTC.

This chain joins TRBV7-9 and TRBJ1-2, with 7 bases fitting TRBD1. The CDR3 is 14 amino acids. The V gene's germline CDR1 is SEHNR and CDR2 FQNEAQ (reference sequence). Trimming cost V 5 bases and J 6 bases; bases outside gene matches: 9. Here the CDR3 DNA reads TGTGCCAGCAGCGGACGACAGGGCTTTGATGGCTACACCTTC. As protein: CASSGRQGFDGYTF.

CDR3 DNA: TGTGCCATCAGCCCAAAAACAGGGTCTGGAAACACCATATATTTT. It specifies CAISPKTGSGNTIYF. The chain has TRBV10-3 and TRBJ1-3; the D gene is possibly TRBD1 (6 bases). CDR3 size: 15 residues. V was pared by 6 bases and J by 1 base, with 13 bases between. CDR1 ENHRY and CDR2 SYGVKD come from the germline V gene.

This sequence joins TRBV6-1 and TRBJ2-3, with 12 bases lining up with TRBD2. Germline CDR1 reads MNHNS; CDR2 reads SASEGT. The CDR3 contains 18 residues. After removal of 2 bases from V and 1 base from J, the junction contained 7 bases not matched to a gene. The CDR3, as DNA: TGTGCCAGCAGTGAATCGCTAGCGGGGGGGTATGGCACAGATACGCAGTATTTT. Protein product: CASSESLAGGYGTDTQYF.

V usage is TRBV6-5 and J usage is TRBJ1-6, with D possibly TRBD1 on 6 matching bases. This CDR3 is 12 amino acids long. The V gene's germline CDR1 is MNHEY and CDR2 SVGAGI. The V and J ends lost 5 bases and 12 bases respectively, with 11 bases between them. The CDR3, as DNA: TGTGCCAGCAGTACGGACAGTGGACCCCTCCACTTT. This codes for CASSTDSGPLHF.

V and J are TRBV28 and TRBJ1-5, with 8 bases lining up with TRBD1. From germline, CDR1 is MDHEN and CDR2 SYDVKM. This CDR3 contains 15 residues. The junction had 1 base not matched to a gene; V was cut back by 2 bases and J by 1 base. DNA of the CDR3: TGTGCCAGCAGTTTAGGACAGGGCAGCAATCAGCCCCAGCATTTT. Its translation: CASSLGQGSNQPQHF.

V usage is TRBV12-3 or TRBV12-4 and J usage is TRBJ1-2, with TRBD1 identical over 9 bases. The CDR3 totals 13 residues. Trimming cost V 2 bases and J 10 bases; bases outside gene matches: 5. CDR3 region: CASSLLQGAYYTF. Here the CDR3 DNA reads TGTGCCAGCAGTTTATTACAGGGGGCTTACTACACCTTC.

The genes are TRBV25-1 and TRBJ1-1, with TRBD1 matching over 9 bases. The CDR3 is made up of 13 amino acids. J was trimmed by 4 bases and V by 7 bases; bases with no gene match: 4. Germline V gene lookup returns CDR1 MGHDK and CDR2 SYGVNS. CDR3 nucleotides: TGTGCCAGCAACACAGGGGGCCTCACTGAAGCTTTCTTT. Encoded protein: CASNTGGLTEAFF. Using reference TRBV25-1 and TRBJ1-1 for the parts outside the CDR3, the full variable domain is EADIYQTPRYLVIGTGKKITLECSQTMGHDKMYWYQQDPGMELHLIHYSYGVNSTEKGDLSSESTVSRIRTEHFPLTLESARPSHTSQYLCASNTGGLTEAFFGQGTRLTVV.

The CDR3: CSVETDYNEQFF. The CDR3 coding sequence is TGCAGCGTTGAGACAGACTACAATGAGCAGTTCTTC. The V and J genes are TRBV29-1 and TRBJ2-1; D might be TRBD1 (5 bases). With 3 bases removed from V and 3 bases from J, the gap between germline ends came to 6 bases. Per germline, CDR1 SQVTM and CDR2 ANQGSEA. The CDR3 is 12 residues long.

This clone was counted a single time. The chain carries TRBV9 and TRBJ2-2, with D possibly being TRBD1 (6 bases). The CDR3 runs to 16 residues. The V end lost 0 bases, the J end lost 7 bases, and 16 bases lay between the germline ends. The V gene's germline CDR1 is SGDLS and CDR2 YYNGEE. Here the CDR3 reads CASSVGAGDYGGELFF. The CDR3 nucleotides read TGTGCCAGCAGCGTAGGGGCAGGGGATTATGGCGGGGAGCTGTTTTTT.